This entry features one T cell receptor (beta chain) sequence. Antigen unknown. Naive CD8 cells lacked CD45RO and underwent positive selection for CCR7, leaving out terminally differentiated effector memory CD45RA+ cells. The entry originates in a study of shared clonotypes between healthy human individuals. Study-level findings and limits: Sampling covered blood only; tissue repertoires likely differ. Across several donors, naive CD4 shared roughly 5.2%, naive CD8 around 3.5%, memory CD4 about 2.4%, memory CD8 around 0.36%. Rarefaction curves obtained for sorted subsets showed sequencing incomplete despite large depth.

Clones were read by immunoSEQ multiplex PCR, and TCRdb kept only the in-frame ones, dropping some. The sample consists of about 680,000 clones, under 95% of them appearing once. The sequenced sample was naive CD8+ T cells sorted from blood. The clonotype was recovered from a man younger than 40 in good health.

The CDR3 protein is CASSVVSGAKTQYF. As DNA, the CDR3 is TGTGCCAGCAGCGTAGTTTCGGGGGCGAAGACCCAGTACTTC. V gene TRBV9 combines with J gene TRBJ2-5; the D call may be TRBD1 or TRBD2 (6 bases each). Trimming stripped 0 bases from V and 6 bases from J, with 12 bases between. Looked up from germline, CDR1 is SGDLS and CDR2 is YYNGEE. The CDR3 sequence is 14 residues long.